The clone carrying this T cell receptor beta chain was recorded many times. TCRdb reprocessed the 5' RACE reads via MiXCR and lists one record per CDR3 protein. The table includes 55,000 to 75,000 distinct CDR3 sequences, roughly 2.5% detected once. The CDR3 has 13 amino acids. V was pared by 6 bases and J by 3 bases, with 6 bases of the junction left unmatched. Germline values: CDR1 DFQATT, CDR2 SNEGSKA (reference sequence). This specimen belongs to a study of neurological immune-mediated disorders. The sequenced sample was PBMCs. The sequence was collected from a man aged 50 to 59 with multiple sclerosis. The genes are TRBV20-1 and TRBJ2-7; 9 nucleotides align to TRBD1. In nucleotides, the CDR3 is TGCAGTGCCGGACAGGGGAATGTCTACGAGCAGTACTTC. Protein product: CSAGQGNVYEQYF.